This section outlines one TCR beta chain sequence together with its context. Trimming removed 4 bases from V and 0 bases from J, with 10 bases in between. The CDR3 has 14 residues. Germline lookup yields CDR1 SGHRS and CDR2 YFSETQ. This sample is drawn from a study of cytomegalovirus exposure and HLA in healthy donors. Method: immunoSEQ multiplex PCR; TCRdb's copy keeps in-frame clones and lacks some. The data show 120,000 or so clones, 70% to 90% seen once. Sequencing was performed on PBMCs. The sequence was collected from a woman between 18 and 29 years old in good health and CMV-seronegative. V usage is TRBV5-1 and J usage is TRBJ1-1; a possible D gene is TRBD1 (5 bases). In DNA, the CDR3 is TGCGCCAGCAGCCCCACAGGATTGAACACTGAAGCTTTCTTT. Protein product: CASSPTGLNTEAFF.